The 8 T cell receptor beta chains reported below all come from one sample, sequenced in a study of shared clonotypes between healthy human individuals. Some clones are missing from TCRdb's copy, which holds only in-frame ones; the method was immunoSEQ multiplex PCR. The table records 2 million to 2.5 million clones, approximately 95% of them present only once. Sequencing input: naive CD4+ T cells from PBMCs. Documented subset: CD45RA+ positively selected. Source of these receptors: a man younger than 35 in good health. Some clones in this sample may be carry-over from other donors' samples.

The V call is TRBV27, the J call TRBJ1-5; D not certain. In germline, CDR1 is MNHEY, CDR2 SMNVEV (reference sequence). With 3 bases removed from V and 9 bases from J, the gap between germline ends came to 15 bases. This CDR3 is built from 14 residues. The CDR3 here is CASSFGSAERPQHF. The DNA of the CDR3 is TGTGCCAGCAGTTTTGGGTCAGCGGAGAGGCCCCAGCATTTT.

The V and J genes are TRBV5-8 and TRBJ2-3; 7 bases fit TRBD2. From germline, CDR1 is SGHTS and CDR2 YDEGEE. The CDR3 length is 15 residues. The ends lost 3 bases at V and 1 base at J; junction bases unmatched: 5. CDR3: CASSSSGPGTDTQYF. In DNA, the CDR3 is TGTGCCAGCAGCTCTAGCGGTCCAGGCACAGATACGCAGTATTTT.

The V call is TRBV5-8, the J call TRBJ1-1, with D maybe TRBD1 (6 bases). V dropped 0 bases and J dropped 0 bases, with 9 bases sitting between them. CDR3 size: 15 residues. Germline V lookup: CDR1 SGHTS, CDR2 YDEGEE. The CDR3: CASSLGRGMNTEAFF. In DNA form, the CDR3 reads TGTGCCAGCAGCTTGGGTAGGGGGATGAACACTGAAGCTTTCTTT.

This chain joins TRBV11-3 and TRBJ2-3; no definite D call. V shed 1 base and J shed 4 bases, with 6 bases lying between them. The germline gives CDR1 SGHNT, CDR2 YENEEA. This CDR3 contains 13 residues. The CDR3 DNA is TGTGCCAGCAGCTTAGTTGAATCAGATACGCAGTATTTT. It yields the protein CASSLVESDTQYF.

Of note for this clone: Other DNA sequences in this specimen translate into the identical CDR3. The gene calls are TRBV18 and TRBJ1-1; a possible D gene is TRBD1 (6 bases). The germline V and J ends were trimmed by 6 bases and 1 base, with 9 bases remaining between them. Germline CDR1 reads KGHSH; CDR2 reads LQKENI. The CDR3 contains 13 residues. CDR3 nucleotides: TGTGCCAGCTCCCAGACAGGGAACACTGAAGCTTTCTTT. Its protein is CASSQTGNTEAFF.

The CDR3 nucleotides are TGTGCCAGCACCACACTGACAGCTAGAAACACTGAAGCTTTCTTT. It translates to CASTTLTARNTEAFF. The rearrangement links TRBV28 to TRBJ1-1; perhaps TRBD1 as D (5 bases). The V end was cut by 7 bases, the J end by 2 bases, with 17 bases between. The CDR3 sequence is 15 residues long. Germline V gene lookup returns CDR1 MDHEN and CDR2 SYDVKM. Full variable domain (rest looked up from reference TRBV28 and TRBJ1-1): DVKVTQSSRYLVKRTGEKVFLECVQDMDHENMFWYRQDPGLGLRLIYFSYDVKMKEKGDIPEGYSVSREKKERFSLILESASTNQTSMYLCASTTLTARNTEAFFGQGTRLTVV.

The rearrangement links TRBV28 to TRBJ1-5, with 8 bases fitting TRBD1. Germline loops: CDR1 MDHEN, CDR2 SYDVKM. V lost 5 bases to trimming and J lost 6 bases; unmatched junction nucleotides: 9. The CDR3 has 15 amino acids. CDR3 protein: CASSPQGAGIQPQHF. The CDR3 region has the DNA TGTGCCAGCAGTCCCCAGGGGGCAGGGATTCAGCCCCAGCATTTT.

Of note for this clone: The same CDR3 is also encoded by other DNA sequences in this sample. The V and J genes are TRBV7-3 and TRBJ2-5; possibly TRBD2 for D (6 bases). V was trimmed by 5 bases and J by 5 bases, leaving 12 bases between them. Germline lookup yields CDR1 SGHTA and CDR2 FQGTGA. This CDR3 is 13 amino acids long. This CDR3 is CASSTDRGETQYF. Here the CDR3 DNA reads TGTGCCAGCAGCACGGACCGGGGGGAGACCCAGTACTTC.